Reported below is one T cell receptor beta chain. Its specificity is unknown. The data are from a study of regulatory T cells in long-lasting Graves disease. The wider study: To qualify as persistent, Graves' disease required over 5 years of antithyroid drugs with positive TSH receptor antibodies. General study points: Authors noted too few samples as a limitation. Those with persistent Graves' had less TCR diversity than newly diagnosed patients.

Relying on iRepertoire HTBI primers and Arm-PCR of CDR3 regions, the team built TCR beta libraries. Per the original data handling: Identified segments across samples numbered some 62 TRBV and over eleven TRBJ. In TCRdb, the multiplex PCR reads were re-called with MiXCR into one record per CDR3 protein. TCRdb, not the original authors, processed these V and J calls. Of 650,000 to 850,000 distinct CDR3 sequences listed, around 30% are singletons. The CDR3 contains 13 residues. Per germline, CDR1 SGHNT and CDR2 YYREEE (reference sequence). With 4 bases removed from V and 6 bases from J, the gap between germline ends came to 14 bases. Time point indicated: persistent/refractory GD, antithyroid drugs over 5 years with positive TRAb. Construction of the TCR library relied on RNA isolated from PBMCs.

This sequence originates from a female donor with Graves disease. J is TRBJ2-7 and V is TRBV5-4; D ambiguous. The sample consisted of peripheral blood mononuclear cells (PBMCs), taken when the disease was refractory, from a patient treated with antithyroid drugs. CDR3 amino acids: CASSEALHGEQYF. The CDR3 nucleotides are TGTGCCAGCAGCGAGGCCCTTCACGGCGAGCAGTACTTC.